This record covers a single T cell receptor beta chain. The naive CD8 subset, CD45RO-negative cells positively selected for CCR7, excluded terminally differentiated effector memory CD45RA+ cells. The assay was immunoSEQ multiplex PCR, and TCRdb's table has in-frame clones only and misses some. The sample holds around 600,000 clones, 85% to 95% seen once. This sample stems from a study of shared clonotypes between healthy human individuals. V lost 7 bases and J lost 5, with 9 bases in between. Germline loops: CDR1 SGHRS, CDR2 YFSETQ. This CDR3 is built from 11 residues. Specimen: naive CD8+ T cells sorted from blood. The source is a young woman in good health. The V call is TRBV5-1, the J call TRBJ2-5, with D perhaps TRBD1 or TRBD2 (5 bases each). The CDR3 protein is CASWGGETQYF. In nucleotides, the CDR3 is TGCGCCAGCTGGGGCGGGGAGACCCAGTACTTC.